This T cell receptor (beta chain) stems from a study of blood T cell repertoires in COVID-19. Overall study context: The United States, Italy and Spain provided the acute and convalescent COVID-19 samples.

V lost 1 base, J lost 5 bases, and 9 bases lay in between. The CDR3 has 14 residues. Germline V gene data show CDR1 as ENHRY and CDR2 as SYGVKD. Some clones are missing from TCRdb's copy, which holds only in-frame ones; the method was immunoSEQ multiplex PCR. The sample holds 190,000 or so clones, around 87% seen once. The sequence came from a man aged 45-65 years with acute or convalescent COVID-19. V gene TRBV10-3 combines with J gene TRBJ2-1, with D possibly matching TRBD2 (5 bases). Sequencing used peripheral blood. Here the CDR3 DNA reads TGTGCCATCAGTGAGTTGGTGGGAGACAATGAGCAGTTCTTC. Encoded protein: CAISELVGDNEQFF.